These 4 T cell receptor beta chains came from one sample sequenced in a study of CD8+ T cells in alopecia areata. Sequencing templates came from extracted RNA that was reverse transcribed into cDNA. TCRdb keeps only in-frame clones here, not all; method: immunoSEQ multiplex PCR. The sample carries around 180,000 clones, under 80% recorded once. Regarding treatment: oral pan-JAK inhibitor, 5-10 mg twice daily. Specimen: CD4+ T cells sorted from blood, collected between weeks 49 and 50, from a patient treated with tofacitinib. These receptor sequences come from a human donor with alopecia areata.

This clone turned up a few times. The sample holds other DNA sequences that translate to the same CDR3. The V call is TRBV5-1, the J call TRBJ1-2; D is uncertain. The length of the CDR3 is 13 residues. Trimming cost V 0 bases and J 1 base, with 4 bases left between them. Germline lookup yields CDR1 SGHRS and CDR2 YFSETQ. The CDR3 DNA reads as TGCGCCAGCAGCTTGGACAGTAACTATGGCTACACCTTC. Amino acid sequence: CASSLDSNYGYTF.

The J gene is TRBJ2-7, the V gene TRBV29-1; D tentatively fits TRBD1 or TRBD2 (7 bases each). V lost 6 bases and J 3 bases, leaving 9 bases between the germline ends. The CDR3 spans 11 residues. Looked up from germline, CDR1 is SQVTM and CDR2 is ANQGSEA. CDR3: CSVRGGYEQYF. The CDR3 DNA reads TGCAGCGTCAGGGGGGGCTACGAGCAGTACTTC.

This clone occurred once. V and J are TRBV2 and TRBJ1-6; 9 bases are a match to TRBD1. The J segment lost 10 bases and the V segment lost 6 bases, leaving 10 bases of the junction unmatched. Germline CDR1 and CDR2: SNHLY and FYNNEI. CDR3 length: 15 amino acids. The CDR3 DNA reads as TGTGCCAGCAGGGGACAGGGTGATTCCGTGTCACCCCTCCACTTT. This encodes CASRGQGDSVSPLHF.

V and J are TRBV19 and TRBJ2-3; no reliable D call. This CDR3 is built from 13 residues. V was clipped by 3 bases and J by 4 bases, with 8 bases between them. Germline-derived CDR1 and CDR2 are LNHDA and SQIVND (reference sequence). CDR3 sequence: CASSIRGADTQYF. CDR3 bases: TGTGCCAGTAGTATTAGAGGCGCAGATACGCAGTATTTT. The full variable domain, its missing parts supplied by reference TRBV19 and TRBJ2-3, is DGGITQSPKYLFRKEGQNVTLSCEQNLNHDAMYWYRQDPGQGLRLIYYSQIVNDFQKGDIAEGYSVSREKKESFPLTVTSAQKNPTAFYLCASSIRGADTQYFGPGTRLTVL.